What follows is one T cell receptor (beta chain) and its context. There is no known antigen for this receptor. Within one base of it there is no much larger clone, and no base qualities were kept. This sample is drawn from a study of OX40 agonist ivuxolimab in advanced cancers. Looking at the study overall: Ivuxolimab was a fully human IgG2 agonistic monoclonal antibody targeting the costimulatory receptor OX40 (CD134). The paper describes the monotherapy dose-escalation part (N of about 52 patients) of the phase I trial of ivuxolimab. Among the 52 dose-escalation patients, approximately 20 had hepatocellular carcinoma, some 15 melanoma, 9 renal cell carcinoma and 9 head and neck cancer. The point of sequencing TCRbeta in the periphery was to test whether ivuxolimab changed TCR sequence diversity and drove clonal T-cell expansion. Three dose-escalation patients achieved partial responses, one with hepatocellular carcinoma and two with cutaneous melanoma. Intravenous ivuxolimab was administered to patients every 2 weeks at six dose levels: 0.01, 0.1, 0.3, 1.5, 3 and 10 mg/kg. Prior anti-PD-1, anti-PD-L1 or anti-CTLA-4 therapy was permitted, and checkpoint inhibitors had been received by less than 45% of dose-escalation patients. In the dose-escalation cohort, more than 80% of patients were male, and the mean age was approximately 60 years with a range of about 20 to 90. Broader findings and caveats from the paper: Low levels of normalized T-cell clonal expansion were also shown by some nonresponding patients. After ivuxolimab, CD8+ T cells had more expanded clones than CD4+ T cells on average. In the 0.1-3.0 mg/kg groups, partial responders were among the patients with the lowest normalized peripheral clonal expansion, particularly in CD8+ T cells. Clonal expansion of both CD4+ and CD8+ blood T cells was observed from baseline to week 6 at doses 0.1 to 3.0 mg/kg. The antigen specificity of the clonally expanded peripheral T cells was not determined.

At the junction V is shortened by 5 bases and J by 0 bases, with 15 bases in between. The germline V gene yields SGHNT for CDR1 and YENEEA for CDR2. The CDR3 covers 16 residues, taking in both the cysteine and the phenylalanine. CDR3 DNA only is kept here, 48 bases in frame from base 1. Patients with autoimmune disease history or receiving systemic immunosuppression were excluded from the trial. In every dose cohort, peripheral blood was drawn for TCR sequencing at baseline, cycle 4 day 1, and cycle 7 day 1. Samples were obtained from an open-label, multicenter, first-in-human phase I dose-escalation trial of ivuxolimab. Adults with locally advanced or metastatic head and neck squamous cell, hepatocellular, melanoma or renal cell carcinoma were enrolled in the trial. Before TCR sequencing, CD4+ T cells and CD8+ T cells were sorted from peripheral blood as separate populations. Genomic DNA was extracted from sorted cells for sequencing of the TCRbeta CDR3 region. TCRbeta CDR3 regions were sequenced using the immunoSEQ Assay. Here the immuneACCESS table is served through TCRdb, limited to in-frame sequences with V and J called. Missing clones are a known gap in these copies; in checked studies unresolved V genes cover under half, and the rest lacks a known reason. The sample includes around 80,000 clones, with about nine tenths observed a single time. Over 0.55% of the sample belongs to the ten largest clones.

The clonotype was recovered from an adult with an advanced solid tumor such as melanoma, head and neck, liver or kidney cancer. The rearranged segments are TRBV11-3 and TRBJ2-3; the best D guess is TRBD2, with 6 bases matching. This sample comprised CD4+ or CD8+ T cells sorted from blood, obtained in a trial of the OX40 agonist ivuxolimab. This receptor carries the CDR3 CASSPSRGTSTDTQYF. The DNA sequence reads TGTGCCAGCAGCCCGAGTCGCGGGACTAGCACAGATACGCAGTATTTT.